The 20 T cell receptor beta chains given below trace back to one sample, sequenced in a study of T-cell memory formation after mild COVID-19. TCRdb fed the 5' RACE reads into MiXCR, producing one record per CDR3 protein. This table holds about 200,000 distinct CDR3 sequences, more than 15% found once. Sequenced material: PBMCs or a T cell subset sorted from them (not recorded which). The receptors originated from an adult woman who had mild COVID-19 (a few samples of this study predate the infection). Cell type and time point are not known.

In this sample, this clonotype turned up many times. The chain uses TRBV7-8 and TRBJ2-3, with a possible D match to TRBD2 (5 bases). The CDR3 covers 14 residues. V dropped 6 bases and J dropped 4 bases, with 14 bases sitting between them. Germline V lookup: CDR1 SGHVS, CDR2 FQNEAQ. The CDR3 sequence: CASRRWVGADTQYF. Written as DNA, the CDR3 is TGTGCCAGCAGGAGATGGGTCGGGGCAGATACGCAGTATTTT.

J is TRBJ2-7 and V is TRBV4-3, with D perhaps TRBD2 (6 bases). The V gene's germline CDR1 is LGHNA and CDR2 YSLEER. V was clipped by 4 bases and J by 7 bases, with 14 bases between them. The length of the CDR3 is 13 residues. CDR3 loop: CASSLAYRGEQYF. CDR3 bases: TGCGCCAGCAGCCTAGCGTACCGGGGGGAGCAGTACTTC.

J is TRBJ2-7 and V is TRBV29-1, with 7 positions matching TRBD1. J was trimmed by 0 bases and V by 1 base; bases with no gene match: 9. Germline CDR1 SQVTM, CDR2 ANQGSEA. The CDR3 extends over 16 amino acids. The CDR3 protein is CSVEGRPGQSSYEQYF. CDR3 nucleotide sequence: TGCAGCGTTGAAGGGAGGCCGGGACAGAGCTCCTACGAGCAGTACTTC.

J is TRBJ1-2 and V is TRBV12-3 or TRBV12-4, with 7 bases aligning to TRBD1. This CDR3 comprises 15 residues. V trimming: 6 bases; J trimming: 4 bases; junction bases outside the gene matches: 11. This CDR3 is CASSPKEGAVYGYTF. DNA for the CDR3: TGTGCCAGCAGCCCCAAAGAGGGGGCAGTCTATGGCTACACCTTC.

The DNA of the CDR3 is TGCAGCGTTGTGAGGACAGGACGATCCAATGAGCAGTTCTTC. This codes for CSVVRTGRSNEQFF. V is TRBV29-1 and J is TRBJ2-1, with 7 bases that match TRBD1. Trimming took 4 bases from V and 6 from J; bases not matched to a gene: 9. The V gene's germline CDR1 is SQVTM and CDR2 ANQGSEA. CDR3 size: 14 residues.

The chain carries TRBV24-1 and TRBJ2-7; tentative D call: TRBD1 (5 bases). This CDR3 comprises 14 residues. The V end lost 4 bases, the J end lost 0 bases, and 9 bases lay between the germline ends. Germline V CDR1 and CDR2: KGHDR, SFDVKD. The CDR3 DNA reads as TGTGCCACCAGTGAGCCAGGGATCTCCTACGAGCAGTACTTC. It codes for CATSEPGISYEQYF.

This chain links TRBV12-3 or TRBV12-4 with TRBJ2-2; 16 bases line up with TRBD2. Germline trimming cut 3 bases from V and 7 bases from J; bases unmatched to any gene: 8. This CDR3 has 18 amino acids. The CDR3 spells CASSFLLGLAGGHGELFF. The CDR3 DNA follows: TGTGCCAGCAGTTTTCTGTTGGGACTAGCGGGAGGGCACGGGGAGCTGTTTTTT.

The chain recombines TRBV7-3 with TRBJ2-3; the D is unclear. CDR3 size: 14 residues. Germline assignment: CDR1 SGHTA and CDR2 FQGTGA. Trimming left V 3 bases short and J 12 bases short, with 19 bases between. CDR3 amino acids: CASSFTPGSTRQYF. In nucleotides, the CDR3 is TGTGCCAGCAGCTTCACCCCCGGGTCCACCCGCCAGTATTTT.

V gene TRBV6-2 or TRBV6-3 combines with J gene TRBJ2-2; no clear D. This CDR3 comprises 15 residues. Trimming pared 5 bases from V and 5 bases from J, leaving 15 bases between. CDR1 and CDR2 from the germline V gene are MNHEY and SVGEGT. This CDR3 reads CASSGRMPWTGELFF. DNA for the CDR3: TGTGCCAGCAGTGGACGGATGCCGTGGACCGGGGAGCTGTTTTTT.

This clonotype occurred a few times. The rearrangement uses TRBV24-1 and TRBJ2-1, with 13 bases fitting TRBD2. V lost 4 bases and J lost 9; bases outside the gene matches: 14. Germline loops: CDR1 KGHDR, CDR2 SFDVKD. The CDR3 length is 18 residues. CDR3 coding DNA: TGTGCCACCAGTGACCCCTCCTGGACTAGCGGGAGATCGGGTGAGCAGTTCTTC. Residues: CATSDPSWTSGRSGEQFF.

This clonotype was observed a few times. The rearrangement uses TRBV12-3 or TRBV12-4 and TRBJ2-1; TRBD1 matches at 7 bases. This CDR3 spans 14 amino acids. V was pared by 5 bases and J by 6 bases, with 7 bases of the junction left unmatched. This chain's CDR3 is CASSPGTAGNEQFF. The DNA of the CDR3 is TGTGCCAGCAGTCCGGGGACAGCCGGCAATGAGCAGTTCTTC.

V usage is TRBV7-9 and J usage is TRBJ2-1, with D maybe TRBD1 (6 bases). V was cut by 0 bases and J by 9 bases, with 12 bases left in between. The CDR3 spans 14 residues. Germline lookup yields CDR1 SEHNR and CDR2 FQNEAQ (reference sequence). CDR3 DNA: TGTGCCAGCAGCTTAGCTACAGGGTCCGGTGAGCAGTTCTTC. Its protein is CASSLATGSGEQFF.

A few counts support this clonotype. The chain links TRBV7-3 to TRBJ2-1, with D possibly matching TRBD2 (5 bases). CDR1 and CDR2 (germline): SGHTA, FQGTGA. This CDR3 has 15 amino acids. V lost 4 bases, J lost 0 bases, and 10 bases lay in between. The CDR3 here is CASSSLGSSYNEQFF. The DNA for the CDR3 is TGTGCCAGCAGCTCCCTTGGGAGCTCCTACAATGAGCAGTTCTTC. The full variable domain, its missing parts supplied by reference TRBV7-3 and TRBJ2-1, is GAGVSQTPSNKVTEKGKYVELRCDPISGHTALYWYRQSLGQGPEFLIYFQGTGAADDSGLPNDRFFAVRPEGSVSTLKIQRTERGDSAVYLCASSSLGSSYNEQFFGPGTRLTVL.

The sample holds a few counts of this clonotype. J is TRBJ2-7 and V is TRBV12-3 or TRBV12-4; D unclear. Trimming cost V 11 bases and J 4 bases, with 12 bases left between them. There are 11 residues in the CDR3. The CDR3: CASGHGYEQYF. In nucleotides, the CDR3 is TGTGCCTCGGGCCATGGGTACGAGCAGTACTTC.

The table lists this clonotype with a few counts. V is TRBV5-1 and J is TRBJ2-1; D might be TRBD2 (6 bases). Per germline, CDR1 SGHRS and CDR2 YFSETQ. There are 15 residues in the CDR3. The V end was cut by 4 bases, the J end by 6 bases, with 17 bases between. CDR3 in DNA: TGCGCCAGCAGCCAGCCGGGACTCCAAACCAATGAGCAGTTCTTC. This sequence encodes CASSQPGLQTNEQFF.

CDR3 sequence (DNA): TGTGCCAGCAGCTTAGGGCGGGAGCGGACAGAGACCCAGTACTTC. It codes for CASSLGRERTETQYF. The chain carries TRBV7-8 and TRBJ2-5; 7 bases are a match to TRBD2. The CDR3 runs to 15 residues. Germline trimming cut 1 base from V and 4 bases from J; bases unmatched to any gene: 6. The V gene's germline CDR1 is SGHVS and CDR2 FQNEAQ. The full variable domain, rest sourced from reference TRBV7-8 and TRBJ2-5, is GAGVSQSPRYKVAKRGQDVALRCDPISGHVSLFWYQQALGQGPEFLTYFQNEAQLDKSGLPSDRFFAERPEGSVSTLKIQRTQQEDSAVYLCASSLGRERTETQYFGPGTRLLVL.

This clonotype was seen a few times. The chain has TRBV20-1 and TRBJ2-7; D might be TRBD2 (7 bases). The V gene's germline CDR1 is DFQATT and CDR2 SNEGSKA (reference sequence). The CDR3 extends over 14 amino acids. V shed 6 bases and J shed 3 bases, with 18 bases lying between them. The CDR3 nucleotides read TGCAGTGCCCCCGGGGCGGGGGCAAGCTACGAGCAGTACTTC. Translated, it gives CSAPGAGASYEQYF.

This clonotype was seen a few times. The chain is built from TRBV6-5 and TRBJ1-1, with 8 bases that match TRBD1. Unmatched junction bases numbered 7, after V lost 3 bases and J lost 1 base. This CDR3 is 16 amino acids long. Germline lookup yields CDR1 MNHEY and CDR2 SVGAGI. The CDR3 DNA follows: TGTGCCAGCAGTTATTACGGACAGGGAGCGAACACTGAAGCTTTCTTT. It codes for CASSYYGQGANTEAFF.

As DNA, the CDR3 is TGTGCCAGCAGTTCGGGACTGGAGTACGAGCAGTACTTC. Amino acids: CASSSGLEYEQYF. The chain uses TRBV5-6 and TRBJ2-7; D possibly corresponds to TRBD2 (6 bases). This CDR3 has 13 residues. The V end was cut by 5 bases, the J end by 4 bases, with 13 bases between. Germline CDR1 reads SGHDT; CDR2 reads YYEEEE.

This clonotype was observed a handful of times. The chain is built from TRBV12-3 or TRBV12-4 and TRBJ2-2; D might be TRBD1 or TRBD2, each matching 7 bases. The CDR3 is made up of 14 amino acids. Deletions cut 8 bases from V and 5 bases from J, with 15 bases between. The CDR3, as DNA: TGTGCCAGCGGCCCAGGGGGGGGGACCGGGGAGCTGTTTTTT. This translates into CASGPGGGTGELFF.